This T cell receptor (beta chain) derives from a study of identical twins. TCRdb passed the 5' RACE reads through MiXCR, listing each CDR3 protein once. The table includes about 730,000 distinct CDR3 sequences, 20% to 25% detected once. In this sample, this clonotype turned up a few times. From germline, CDR1 is SGHTS and CDR2 YDEGEE. The V segment lost 3 bases and the J segment 7 bases; nucleotides outside the gene matches: 8. CDR3 length: 15 amino acids. These data also formed part of another study, on T cells expressing NK-cell markers.

The source of this sequence is a woman aged 18-29 years in good health. The sequencing input was PBMCs. The chain links TRBV5-8 to TRBJ2-1; 9 bases are a match to TRBD1. CDR3 nucleotide sequence: TGTGCCAGCAGCTCCCGGGACAGGGAAAGGAATGAGCAGTTCTTC. Translation: CASSSRDRERNEQFF.